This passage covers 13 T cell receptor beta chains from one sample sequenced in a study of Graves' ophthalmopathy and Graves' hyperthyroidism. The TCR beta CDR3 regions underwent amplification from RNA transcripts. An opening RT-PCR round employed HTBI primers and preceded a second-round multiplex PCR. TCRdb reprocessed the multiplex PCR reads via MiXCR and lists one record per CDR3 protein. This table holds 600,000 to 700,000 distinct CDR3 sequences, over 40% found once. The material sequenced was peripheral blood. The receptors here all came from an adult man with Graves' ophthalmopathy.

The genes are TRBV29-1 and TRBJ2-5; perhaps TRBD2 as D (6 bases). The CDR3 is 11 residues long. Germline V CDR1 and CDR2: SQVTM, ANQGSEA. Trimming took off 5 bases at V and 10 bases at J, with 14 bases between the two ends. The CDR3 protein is CSVNPSEGQYF. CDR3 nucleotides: TGCAGCGTTAATCCCTCGGAGGGCCAGTACTTC.

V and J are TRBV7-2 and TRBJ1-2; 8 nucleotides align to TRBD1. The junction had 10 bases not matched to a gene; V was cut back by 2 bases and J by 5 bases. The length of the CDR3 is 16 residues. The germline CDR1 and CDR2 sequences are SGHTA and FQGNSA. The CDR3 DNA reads TGTGCCAGCAGCTTATTCAGAACAGGGGGTACTTATGGCTACACCTTC. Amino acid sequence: CASSLFRTGGTYGYTF.

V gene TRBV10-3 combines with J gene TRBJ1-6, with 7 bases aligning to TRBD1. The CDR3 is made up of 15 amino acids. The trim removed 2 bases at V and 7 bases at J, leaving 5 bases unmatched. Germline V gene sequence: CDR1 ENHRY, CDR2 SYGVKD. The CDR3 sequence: CAISEPGQPNSPLHF. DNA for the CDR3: TGTGCCATCAGTGAGCCGGGACAGCCAAATTCACCCCTCCACTTT.

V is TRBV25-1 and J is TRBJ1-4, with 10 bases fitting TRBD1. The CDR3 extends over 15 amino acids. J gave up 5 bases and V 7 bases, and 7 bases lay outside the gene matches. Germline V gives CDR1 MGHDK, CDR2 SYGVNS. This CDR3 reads CASTSPGQGNEKLFF. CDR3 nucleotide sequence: TGTGCCAGCACCTCACCGGGACAGGGGAATGAAAAACTGTTTTTT.

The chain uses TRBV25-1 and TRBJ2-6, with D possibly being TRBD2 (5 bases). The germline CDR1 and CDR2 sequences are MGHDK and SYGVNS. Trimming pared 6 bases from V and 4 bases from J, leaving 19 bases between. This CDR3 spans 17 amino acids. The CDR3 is CASSQDERVAGANVLTF. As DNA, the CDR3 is TGTGCCAGCAGCCAAGACGAGAGGGTCGCCGGGGCCAACGTCCTGACTTTC.

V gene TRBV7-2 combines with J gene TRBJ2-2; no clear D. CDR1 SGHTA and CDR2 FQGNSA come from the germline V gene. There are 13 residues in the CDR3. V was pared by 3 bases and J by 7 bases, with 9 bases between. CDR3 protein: CASSLDLIGELFF. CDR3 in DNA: TGTGCCAGCAGCTTGGATCTGATCGGGGAGCTGTTTTTT.

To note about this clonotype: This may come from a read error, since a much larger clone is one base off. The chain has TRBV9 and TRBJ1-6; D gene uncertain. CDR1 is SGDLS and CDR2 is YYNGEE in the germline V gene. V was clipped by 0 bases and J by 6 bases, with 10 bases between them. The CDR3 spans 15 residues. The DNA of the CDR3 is TGTGCCAGCAGCGTAGTGTCCCTGGTTAATTCACCCCTCCACTTT. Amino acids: CASSVVSLVNSPLHF.

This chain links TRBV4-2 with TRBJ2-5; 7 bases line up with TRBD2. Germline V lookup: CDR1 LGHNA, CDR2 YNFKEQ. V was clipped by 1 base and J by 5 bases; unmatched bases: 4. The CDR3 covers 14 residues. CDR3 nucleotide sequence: TGTGCCAGCAGCCAAGCCGGGGGGTTGGAGACCCAGTACTTC. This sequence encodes CASSQAGGLETQYF.

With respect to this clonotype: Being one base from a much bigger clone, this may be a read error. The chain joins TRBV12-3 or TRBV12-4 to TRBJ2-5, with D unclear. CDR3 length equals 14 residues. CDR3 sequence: CANSFRNQKETQYF. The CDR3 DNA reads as TGTGCCAACAGTTTCAGAAACCAGAAGGAGACCCAGTACTTC.

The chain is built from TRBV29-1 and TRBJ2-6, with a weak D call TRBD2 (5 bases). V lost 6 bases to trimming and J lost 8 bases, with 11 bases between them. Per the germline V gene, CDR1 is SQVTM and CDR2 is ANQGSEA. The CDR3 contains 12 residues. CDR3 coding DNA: TGCAGCGTAGCCGACGGGACCAACGTCCTGACTTTC. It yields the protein CSVADGTNVLTF.

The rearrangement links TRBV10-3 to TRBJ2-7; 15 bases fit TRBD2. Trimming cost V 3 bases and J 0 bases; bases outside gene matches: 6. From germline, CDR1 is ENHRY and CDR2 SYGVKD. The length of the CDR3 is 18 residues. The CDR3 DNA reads TGTGCCATCAGTGATTCCGGACTAGCGGGAGGGCTCTCCTACGAGCAGTACTTC. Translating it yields CAISDSGLAGGLSYEQYF.

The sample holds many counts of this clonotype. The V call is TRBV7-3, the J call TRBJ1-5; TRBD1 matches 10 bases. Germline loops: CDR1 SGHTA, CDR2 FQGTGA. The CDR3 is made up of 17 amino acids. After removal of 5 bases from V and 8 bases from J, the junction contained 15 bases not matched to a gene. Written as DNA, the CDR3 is TGTGCCAGCAGCCCCCCCGGCCGGGGACAGGGGTCTAAGCCCCAGCATTTT. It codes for CASSPPGRGQGSKPQHF.

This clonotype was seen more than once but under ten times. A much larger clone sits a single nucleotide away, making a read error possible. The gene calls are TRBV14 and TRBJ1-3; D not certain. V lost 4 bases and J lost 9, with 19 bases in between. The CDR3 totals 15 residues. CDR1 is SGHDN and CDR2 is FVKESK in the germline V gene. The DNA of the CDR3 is TGTGCCAGCAGCCTGGCCCGGTTTTCGCGAAGCACCATATATTTT. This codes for CASSLARFSRSTIYF.